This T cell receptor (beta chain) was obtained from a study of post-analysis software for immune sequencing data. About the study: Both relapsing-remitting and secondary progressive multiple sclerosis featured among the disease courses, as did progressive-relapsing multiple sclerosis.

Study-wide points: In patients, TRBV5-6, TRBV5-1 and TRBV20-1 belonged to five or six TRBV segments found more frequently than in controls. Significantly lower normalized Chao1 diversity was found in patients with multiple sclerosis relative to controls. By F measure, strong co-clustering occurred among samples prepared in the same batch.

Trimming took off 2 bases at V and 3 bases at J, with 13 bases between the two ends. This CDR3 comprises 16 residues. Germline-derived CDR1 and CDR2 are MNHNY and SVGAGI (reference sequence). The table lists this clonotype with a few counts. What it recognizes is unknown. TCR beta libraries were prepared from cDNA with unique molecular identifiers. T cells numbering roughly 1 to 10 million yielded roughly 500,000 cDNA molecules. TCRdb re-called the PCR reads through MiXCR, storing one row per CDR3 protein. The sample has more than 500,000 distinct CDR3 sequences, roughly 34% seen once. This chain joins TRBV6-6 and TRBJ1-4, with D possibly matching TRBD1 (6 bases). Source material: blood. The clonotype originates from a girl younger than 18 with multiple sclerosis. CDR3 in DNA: TGTGCCAGCAGTTACCACGGACAGACACCTAATGAAAAACTGTTTTTT. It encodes CASSYHGQTPNEKLFF.